A single sample gave rise to the 10 T cell receptor beta chains below, sequenced in a study of blood T cell repertoires in COVID-19. Some clones are missing from TCRdb's copy, which holds only in-frame ones; the method was immunoSEQ multiplex PCR. This repertoire shows some 500,000 clones, over 75% found once; its top ten account for 1.5% to 2%. The sequenced material came from PBMCs or T cells enriched from blood (not recorded which). These receptors were obtained from a woman in her 40s who had recovered from COVID-19.

This chain links TRBV30 with TRBJ2-1, with D maybe TRBD2 (5 bases). V was cut by 0 bases and J by 12 bases, with 12 bases left in between. The CDR3 covers 12 residues. Germline-derived CDR1 and CDR2 are GTSNPN and SVGIG (reference sequence). The CDR3 DNA reads as TGTGCCTGGAGTGTACTGGAAGGAGGGCAGTTCTTC. Its translation: CAWSVLEGGQFF.

The CDR3 protein is CASSYSPQANTGELFF. CDR3 DNA sequence: TGTGCCAGCAGTTACTCGCCACAGGCGAACACCGGGGAGCTGTTTTTT. V is TRBV6-5 and J is TRBJ2-2; D perhaps matches TRBD1 (5 bases). Germline loops: CDR1 MNHEY, CDR2 SVGAGI. V was clipped by 0 bases and J by 0 bases, with 8 bases between them. The CDR3 spans 16 residues.

The chain is built from TRBV3-1 (or the pseudogene TRBV3-2) and TRBJ1-2; 7 nucleotides match TRBD1. Germline V CDR1 and CDR2: LGHDT, YNNKEL (reference sequence). V shed 1 base and J 3 bases; nucleotides not matched to a gene: 5. The CDR3 totals 15 residues. The DNA of the CDR3 is TGTGCCAGCAGCCAAGGACAGGGACGGGACTATGGCTACACCTTC. This sequence encodes CASSQGQGRDYGYTF.

V gene TRBV11-3 combines with J gene TRBJ1-2, with TRBD1 matching 7 bases. Per germline, CDR1 SGHNT and CDR2 YENEEA. CDR3 length equals 16 residues. The junction had 8 bases not matched to a gene; V was cut back by 4 bases and J by 0 bases. CDR3: CASSSRDSNANYGYTF. CDR3 nucleotide sequence: TGTGCCAGCAGCTCCCGGGACAGCAATGCTAACTATGGCTACACCTTC. Together with reference TRBV11-3 and TRBJ1-2, the CDR3 gives the full variable domain: EAGVVQSPRYKIIEKKQPVAFWCNPISGHNTLYWYLQNLGQGPELLIRYENEEAVDDSQLPKDRFSAERLKGVDSTLKIQPAELGDSAVYLCASSSRDSNANYGYTFGSGTRLTVV.

The chain carries TRBV30 and TRBJ2-3; 9 bases are shared with TRBD2. The germline gives CDR1 GTSNPN, CDR2 SVGIG (reference sequence). This CDR3 comprises 15 residues. V dropped 2 bases and J dropped 5; count of bases not matched to a gene: 8. The CDR3, as DNA: TGTGCCTGGAGTTTGGCGGGAGGGCCGGGAGATACGCAGTATTTT. Amino acid sequence: CAWSLAGGPGDTQYF.

The chain is built from TRBV19 and TRBJ1-2; D is unclear. Trimming took off 0 bases at V and 7 bases at J, with 12 bases between the two ends. Germline values: CDR1 LNHDA, CDR2 SQIVND (reference sequence). The length of the CDR3 is 14 residues. The CDR3 DNA sequence: TGTGCCAGTAGTATAGATCAGACAATCGGTGGCTACACCTTC. Its protein is CASSIDQTIGGYTF.

The chain joins TRBV4-2 to TRBJ2-1; 10 bases fit TRBD2. V trimming: 1 base; J trimming: 4 bases; junction bases outside the gene matches: 4. The CDR3 sequence is 16 residues long. Germline values: CDR1 LGHNA, CDR2 YNFKEQ. The CDR3 here is CASSQGLAGAYNEQFF. The CDR3 DNA follows: TGTGCCAGCAGCCAAGGGCTAGCGGGAGCTTACAATGAGCAGTTCTTC.

This clone was found a few times. The chain carries TRBV18 and TRBJ2-7, with a weak D call TRBD2 (5 bases). Germline values: CDR1 KGHSH, CDR2 LQKENI. V lost 2 bases and J 2 bases, leaving 16 bases between the germline ends. CDR3 size: 16 residues. CDR3 sequence: CASSPLTGLPAYEQYF. Written as DNA, the CDR3 is TGTGCCAGCTCACCATTGACCGGACTCCCCGCCTACGAGCAGTACTTC.

The genes are TRBV19 and TRBJ1-2; D unclear. CDR3 size: 14 residues. CDR1 and CDR2 (germline): LNHDA, SQIVND (reference sequence). V shed 4 bases and J shed 1 base, with 10 bases lying between them. The CDR3 reads CASSNPGVNYGYTF. The CDR3 DNA follows: TGTGCCAGTAGTAACCCCGGGGTTAACTATGGCTACACCTTC.

This chain connects TRBV6-1 to TRBJ2-5; D remains ambiguous. From germline, CDR1 is MNHNS and CDR2 SASEGT. V lost 1 base, J lost 2 bases, and 14 bases lay in between. The CDR3 is 16 residues long. CDR3 sequence reads: CASSEVRLRTQETQYF. CDR3 DNA sequence: TGTGCCAGCAGTGAAGTCAGGTTGCGAACACAAGAGACCCAGTACTTC.